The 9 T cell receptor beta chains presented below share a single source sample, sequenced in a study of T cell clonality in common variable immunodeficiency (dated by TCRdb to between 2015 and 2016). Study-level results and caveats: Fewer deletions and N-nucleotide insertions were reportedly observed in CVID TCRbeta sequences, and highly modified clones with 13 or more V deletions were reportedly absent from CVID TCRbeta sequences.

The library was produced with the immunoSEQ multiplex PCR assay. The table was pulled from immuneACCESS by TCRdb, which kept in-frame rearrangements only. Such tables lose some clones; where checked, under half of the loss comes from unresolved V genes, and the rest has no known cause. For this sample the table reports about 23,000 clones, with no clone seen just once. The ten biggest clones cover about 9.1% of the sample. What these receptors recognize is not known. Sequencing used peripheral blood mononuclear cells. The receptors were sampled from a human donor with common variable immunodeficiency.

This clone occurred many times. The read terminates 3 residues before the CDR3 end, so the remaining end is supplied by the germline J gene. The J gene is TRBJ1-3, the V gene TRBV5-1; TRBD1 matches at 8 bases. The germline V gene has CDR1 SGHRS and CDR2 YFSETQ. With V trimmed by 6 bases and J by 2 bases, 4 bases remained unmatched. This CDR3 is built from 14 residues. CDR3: CASTLGQAGNTIYF. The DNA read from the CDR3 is TGCGCCAGCACCCTGGGACAGGCTGGAAACACC.

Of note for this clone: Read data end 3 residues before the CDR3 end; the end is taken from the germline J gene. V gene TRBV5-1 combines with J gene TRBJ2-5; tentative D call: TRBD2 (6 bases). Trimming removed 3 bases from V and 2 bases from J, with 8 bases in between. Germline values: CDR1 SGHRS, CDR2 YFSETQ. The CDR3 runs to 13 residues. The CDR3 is CASSSDYQETQYF. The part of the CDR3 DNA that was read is TGCGCCAGCAGCTCGGACTATCAAGAGACC.

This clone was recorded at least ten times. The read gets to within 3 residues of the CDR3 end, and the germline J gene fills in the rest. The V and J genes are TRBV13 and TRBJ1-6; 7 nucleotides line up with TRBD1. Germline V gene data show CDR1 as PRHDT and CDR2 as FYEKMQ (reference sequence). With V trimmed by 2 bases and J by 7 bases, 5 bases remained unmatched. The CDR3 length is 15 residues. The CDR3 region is CASSLTGTVNSPLHF. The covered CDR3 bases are TGTGCCAGCAGCTTAACAGGGACAGTCAATTCACCC.

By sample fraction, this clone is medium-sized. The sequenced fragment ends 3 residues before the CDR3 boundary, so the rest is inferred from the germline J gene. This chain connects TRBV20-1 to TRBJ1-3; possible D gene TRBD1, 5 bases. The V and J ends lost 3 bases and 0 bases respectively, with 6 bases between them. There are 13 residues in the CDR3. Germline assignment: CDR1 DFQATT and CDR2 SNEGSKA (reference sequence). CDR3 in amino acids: CSARTVSGNTIYF. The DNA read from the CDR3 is TGCAGTGCTAGGACAGTCTCTGGAAACACC.

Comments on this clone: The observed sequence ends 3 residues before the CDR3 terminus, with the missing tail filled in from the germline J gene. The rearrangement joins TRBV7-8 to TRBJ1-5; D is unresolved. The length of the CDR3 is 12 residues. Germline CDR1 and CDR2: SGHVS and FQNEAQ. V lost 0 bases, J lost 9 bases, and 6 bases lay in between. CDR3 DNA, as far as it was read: TGTGCCAGCAGCTTAGCGCTACGGCCC. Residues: CASSLALRP. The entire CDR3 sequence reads CASSLALRPQHF.

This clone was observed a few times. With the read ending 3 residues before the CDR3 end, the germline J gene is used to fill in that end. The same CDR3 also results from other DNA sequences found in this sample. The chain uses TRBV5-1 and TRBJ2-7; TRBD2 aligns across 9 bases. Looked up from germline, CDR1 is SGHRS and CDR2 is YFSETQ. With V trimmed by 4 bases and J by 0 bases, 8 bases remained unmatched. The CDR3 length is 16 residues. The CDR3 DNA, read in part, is TGCGCCAGCAGCCCTGGAGCGGGAGGCAACTCCTACGAG. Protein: CASSPGAGGNSYE. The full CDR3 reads CASSPGAGGNSYEQYF. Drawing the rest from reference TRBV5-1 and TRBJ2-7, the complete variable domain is KAGVTQTPRYLIKTRGQQVTLSCSPISGHRSVSWYQQTPGQGLQFLFEYFSETQRNKGNFPGRFSGRQFSNSRSEMNVSTLELGDSALYLCASSPGAGGNSYEQYFGPGTRLTVT.

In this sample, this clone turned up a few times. Partial CDR3 DNA: TGTGCCAGCGGGGACAGGGGCTCCTCCTATAATTCACCC. This gives the protein CASGDRGSSYNSP. The full CDR3 sequence reads CASGDRGSSYNSPLHF. The chain uses TRBV19 and TRBJ1-6, with 10 positions matching TRBD1. The read ends 3 residues shy of where the CDR3 ends; the end is completed using the germline J gene. Germline V lookup: CDR1 LNHDA, CDR2 SQIVND (reference sequence). This CDR3 region has 16 residues. The V and J ends lost 9 bases and 0 bases, in that order; junction bases with no gene match: 5.

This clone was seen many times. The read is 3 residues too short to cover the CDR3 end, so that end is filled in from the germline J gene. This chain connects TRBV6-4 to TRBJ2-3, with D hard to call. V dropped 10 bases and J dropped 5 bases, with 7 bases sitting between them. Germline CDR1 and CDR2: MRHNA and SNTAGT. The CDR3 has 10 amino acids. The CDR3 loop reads CATRQDTQYF. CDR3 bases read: TGTGCCACCCGACAAGATACG.

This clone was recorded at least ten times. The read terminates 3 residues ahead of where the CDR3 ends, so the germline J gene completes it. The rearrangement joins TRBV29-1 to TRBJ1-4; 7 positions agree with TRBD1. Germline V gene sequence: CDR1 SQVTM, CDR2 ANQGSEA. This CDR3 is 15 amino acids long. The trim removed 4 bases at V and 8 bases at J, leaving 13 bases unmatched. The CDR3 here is CSVGLGGEVGEKLFF. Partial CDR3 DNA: TGCAGCGTTGGTCTAGGGGGCGAGGTCGGGGAAAAA.